The present T cell receptor beta chain was sequenced within a study of blood T cell repertoires in COVID-19. This CDR3 spans 14 amino acids. CDR1 is MNHNS and CDR2 is SASEGT in the germline V gene. V was clipped by 1 base and J by 4 bases, with 8 bases between them. Per the study methods: Reference gene primer amplification yielded estimated nucleated cell counts. The assay was immunoSEQ multiplex PCR, and TCRdb's table has in-frame clones only and misses some. V, J and clone size are taken as reported in that table, and D and trimming were inferred from the DNA itself. This table holds approximately 70,000 clones, approximately 90% found once.

The chain combines TRBV6-1 with TRBJ2-1; D not resolved. What was sequenced was peripheral blood. The clonotype was recovered from a woman aged 55 to 70 with active COVID-19. The CDR3 bases are TGTGCCAGCAGTGAAGTTAGATCATACAATGAGCAGTTCTTC. Residues: CASSEVRSYNEQFF.